These 20 T cell receptor beta chains came from one sample sequenced in a study of identical twins. TCRdb passed the 5' RACE reads through MiXCR, listing each CDR3 protein once. The data show roughly 700,000 distinct CDR3 sequences, under 9% seen once. These sequences were also reported in another study, on yellow fever vaccine responses in identical twins.

Sequenced input: PBMCs. These receptors were obtained from a woman aged 18-29 years in good health.

At least ten counts were recorded for this clonotype. This sequence joins TRBV7-9 and TRBJ2-2; 11 bases map to TRBD2. This CDR3 has 15 residues. Germline V CDR1 and CDR2: SEHNR, FQNEAQ (reference sequence). After removal of 6 bases from V and 1 base from J, the junction contained 1 base not matched to a gene. The CDR3 reads CASRGTSGNTGELFF. CDR3 nucleotides: TGTGCCAGCAGAGGGACTAGCGGGAACACCGGGGAGCTGTTTTTT.

This clonotype was detected a few times. This chain connects TRBV7-9 to TRBJ2-5; D possibly corresponds to TRBD1 (5 bases). Germline CDR1 reads SEHNR; CDR2 reads FQNEAQ (reference sequence). The V and J ends lost 2 bases and 5 bases respectively, with 21 bases between them. The CDR3 runs 17 residues. CDR3 nucleotide sequence: TGTGCCAGCAGCTTACCCCTGGACATCTCTGTCGTGGAGACCCAGTACTTC. Translated: CASSLPLDISVVETQYF.

This clonotype was seen ten or more times. The V gene is TRBV15, the J gene TRBJ1-2; D unclear. The CDR3 is 14 amino acids. Trimming removed 0 bases from V and 4 bases from J, with 9 bases in between. CDR1 is LNHNV and CDR2 is YYDKDF in the germline V gene (reference sequence). This CDR3 is CATSRDSTFYGYTF. The DNA of the CDR3 is TGTGCCACCAGCAGAGATAGCACATTCTATGGCTACACCTTC.

The chain combines TRBV6-1 with TRBJ1-2; the match to TRBD1 covers 8 bases. Per germline, CDR1 MNHNS and CDR2 SASEGT. The CDR3 is made up of 13 amino acids. With 3 bases clipped from V and 7 bases from J, the junction kept 4 bases outside the gene matches. The CDR3 is CASSDRGRGGYTF. The DNA for the CDR3 is TGTGCCAGCAGTGACAGGGGGCGAGGTGGCTACACCTTC.

This clonotype has more than one count but fewer than ten. V and J are TRBV12-3 or TRBV12-4 and TRBJ1-1; weak D call: TRBD1 (6 bases). With 5 bases removed from V and 0 bases from J, the gap between germline ends came to 10 bases. The CDR3 extends over 14 amino acids. The CDR3 bases are TGTGCCAGCAGTACAGGGACGGTGAACACTGAAGCTTTCTTT. It is translated as CASSTGTVNTEAFF.

The rearrangement links TRBV12-3 or TRBV12-4 to TRBJ2-3; D unresolved. This CDR3 is 13 amino acids long. Trimming pared 3 bases from V and 5 bases from J, leaving 9 bases between. The CDR3 loop reads CASSFPPGDTQYF. In nucleotides, the CDR3 is TGTGCCAGCAGTTTCCCTCCGGGAGATACGCAGTATTTT.

This clonotype was detected ten times or more. The chain links TRBV12-3 or TRBV12-4 to TRBJ2-1; TRBD2 matches at 8 bases. The length of the CDR3 is 14 residues. The V and J ends lost 6 bases and 7 bases, in that order; junction bases with no gene match: 8. CDR3 coding DNA: TGTGCCAGCAGCCGCGGGGGGCCGGGTAATGAGCAGTTCTTC. This translates into CASSRGGPGNEQFF.

In its sample, this clonotype was seen a few times. The rearrangement uses TRBV7-9 and TRBJ2-3; D not resolved. The germline V gene has CDR1 SEHNR and CDR2 FQNEAQ (reference sequence). Trimming pared 0 bases from V and 6 bases from J, leaving 7 bases between. This CDR3 has 13 residues. The CDR3 DNA is TGTGCCAGCAGCTTAGCGCTATGGGATACGCAGTATTTT. Translating it yields CASSLALWDTQYF. The complete variable domain, with remaining parts taken from reference TRBV7-9 and TRBJ2-3, reads DTGVSQNPRHKITKRGQNVTFRCDPISEHNRLYWYRQTLGQGPEFLTYFQNEAQLEKSRLLSDRFSAERPKGSFSTLEIQRTEQGDSAMYLCASSLALWDTQYFGPGTRLTVL.

This clonotype has only a few counts. The chain is built from TRBV7-6 and TRBJ2-7, with 7 nucleotides matching TRBD2. The germline gives CDR1 SGHVS, CDR2 FNYEAQ. The V gene end was trimmed by 1 base and the J gene end by 5 bases; junction bases not matched to a gene: 5. CDR3 length: 14 amino acids. The CDR3 nucleotides read TGTGCCAGCAGCTTAGGTGGCGGGAGCAACGAGCAGTACTTC. Its translation: CASSLGGGSNEQYF.

V gene TRBV28 combines with J gene TRBJ2-1; 8 bases fit TRBD1. This CDR3 spans 15 amino acids. Germline V CDR1 and CDR2: MDHEN, SYDVKM. The junction had 6 bases not matched to a gene; V was cut back by 5 bases and J by 3 bases. CDR3 region: CASSAGTGDYNEQFF. The CDR3 nucleotides are TGTGCCAGCAGTGCCGGGACAGGCGACTACAATGAGCAGTTCTTC. Full variable domain (outside the CDR3, taken from reference TRBV28 and TRBJ2-1): DVKVTQSSRYLVKRTGEKVFLECVQDMDHENMFWYRQDPGLGLRLIYFSYDVKMKEKGDIPEGYSVSREKKERFSLILESASTNQTSMYLCASSAGTGDYNEQFFGPGTRLTVL.

This chain uses TRBV27 with TRBJ2-1; maybe TRBD2 (7 bases). Germline CDR1 MNHEY, CDR2 SMNVEV (reference sequence). The length of the CDR3 is 14 residues. V was shortened by 6 bases and J by 8 bases, with 17 bases between the two germline ends. CDR3 loop: CASRHGGPGYEQFF. The DNA of the CDR3 is TGTGCCAGCAGGCACGGGGGGCCAGGGTATGAGCAGTTCTTC.

The chain joins TRBV27 to TRBJ1-1, with TRBD1 as a possible D gene (6 bases). CDR3 length equals 14 residues. The V end lost 6 bases, the J end lost 3 bases, and 14 bases lay between the germline ends. The germline V gene has CDR1 MNHEY and CDR2 SMNVEV (reference sequence). The CDR3 loop is CASRTRGAHTEAFF. The CDR3 bases are TGTGCCAGCAGGACGAGGGGGGCGCACACTGAAGCTTTCTTT.

This clonotype was counted between two and nine times. The chain is built from TRBV27 and TRBJ2-7; D perhaps matches TRBD1 (6 bases). Trimming left V 3 bases short and J 2 bases short, with 11 bases between. The length of the CDR3 is 14 residues. Germline CDR1 MNHEY, CDR2 SMNVEV (reference sequence). CDR3 in amino acids: CASSFTQGTYEQYF. CDR3 DNA: TGTGCCAGCAGTTTTACACAGGGTACCTACGAGCAGTACTTC.

In this sample, this clonotype turned up many times. This chain links TRBV20-1 with TRBJ2-7, with TRBD1 matching over 9 bases. V was clipped by 4 bases and J by 2 bases; unmatched bases: 3. The CDR3 extends over 13 amino acids. Per germline, CDR1 DFQATT and CDR2 SNEGSKA (reference sequence). The DNA for the CDR3 is TGCAGTGCTACCGGGACAGGGCCCTACGAGCAGTACTTC. Encoded protein: CSATGTGPYEQYF.

In this sample, this clonotype turned up many times. This chain joins TRBV29-1 and TRBJ1-1, with D maybe TRBD1 (6 bases). The length of the CDR3 is 13 residues. The V end was cut by 5 bases, the J end by 4 bases, with 14 bases between. Germline-derived CDR1 and CDR2 are SQVTM and ANQGSEA. CDR3 sequence: CSVPAGVGTEAFF. CDR3 DNA sequence: TGCAGCGTTCCTGCAGGGGTGGGCACTGAAGCTTTCTTT.

The rearrangement uses TRBV12-3 or TRBV12-4 and TRBJ2-7, with 13 bases aligning to TRBD2. V gave up 5 bases and J gave up 6 bases; unmatched junction bases: 10. The CDR3 contains 16 residues. CDR3 region: CASSPTSGGASTEQYF. The CDR3 DNA follows: TGTGCCAGCAGTCCCACTAGCGGGGGGGCCTCTACCGAGCAGTACTTC.

J is TRBJ2-7 and V is TRBV20-1, with D possibly called TRBD1 or TRBD2 (5 bases each). The V end was cut by 3 bases, the J end by 2 bases, with 14 bases between. CDR1 is DFQATT, CDR2 SNEGSKA, per germline (reference sequence). CDR3 length: 14 amino acids. CDR3 in amino acids: CSASTYGAAYEQYF. As DNA, the CDR3 is TGCAGTGCTAGTACTTACGGGGCAGCCTACGAGCAGTACTTC.

Only a few counts were recorded for this clonotype. The chain combines TRBV24-1 with TRBJ2-5; 8 bases match TRBD1. V lost 5 bases to trimming and J lost 1 base; unmatched junction nucleotides: 11. Germline V CDR1 and CDR2: KGHDR, SFDVKD. The CDR3 sequence is 17 residues long. The CDR3 is CATSGPVRTGSQETQYF. CDR3 nucleotides: TGTGCCACCAGTGGTCCTGTTAGGACAGGGAGCCAAGAGACCCAGTACTTC.

Only a few counts were recorded for this clonotype. J is TRBJ2-1 and V is TRBV14; D unresolved. Germline V CDR1 and CDR2: SGHDN, FVKESK. Trimming pared 0 bases from V and 9 bases from J, leaving 9 bases between. The CDR3 is made up of 13 amino acids. For the CDR3, the DNA is TGTGCCAGCAGCCAAGATCTTCTCGCTGAGCAGTTCTTC. Its translation: CASSQDLLAEQFF.

The sample holds many counts of this clonotype. The chain has TRBV11-2 and TRBJ2-2; D might be TRBD1 or TRBD2, each matching 5 bases. V was clipped by 5 bases and J by 0 bases, with 19 bases between them. The CDR3 covers 18 residues. Germline-derived CDR1 and CDR2 are SGHAT and FQNNGV. The CDR3 DNA sequence: TGTGCCAGCAGCCCCTTGGGGGTCGGATACGCGAACACCGGGGAGCTGTTTTTT. Amino acid sequence: CASSPLGVGYANTGELFF.